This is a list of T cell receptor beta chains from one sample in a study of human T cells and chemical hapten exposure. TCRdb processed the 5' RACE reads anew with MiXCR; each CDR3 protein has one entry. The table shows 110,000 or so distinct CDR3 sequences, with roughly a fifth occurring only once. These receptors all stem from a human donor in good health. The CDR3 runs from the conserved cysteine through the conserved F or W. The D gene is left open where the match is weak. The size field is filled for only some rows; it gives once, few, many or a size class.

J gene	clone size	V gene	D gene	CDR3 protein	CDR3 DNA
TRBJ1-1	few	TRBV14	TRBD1	CASSQGAGGAAFF	TGTGCCAGCAGCCAAGGTGCAGGGGGAGCTGCTTTCTTT
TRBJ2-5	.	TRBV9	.	CASSVAGVETQYF	TGTGCCAGCAGCGTAGCGGGAGTTGAGACCCAGTACTTC
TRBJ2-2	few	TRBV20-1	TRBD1	CSARSDRGYTGELFF	TGCAGTGCTAGGAGTGACAGGGGGTACACCGGGGAGCTGTTTTTT
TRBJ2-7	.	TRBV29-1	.	CSVAAGSLYEQYF	TGCAGCGTCGCGGCCGGCTCCTTGTACGAGCAGTACTTC
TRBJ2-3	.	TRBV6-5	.	CASSYSGKSDTQYF	TGTGCCAGCAGTTACTCTGGGAAATCAGATACGCAGTATTTT
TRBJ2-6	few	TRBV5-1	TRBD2	CASSSSGSGANVLTF	TGCGCCAGCAGCTCTAGCGGCTCTGGGGCCAACGTCCTGACTTTC
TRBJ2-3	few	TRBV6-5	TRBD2	CASLRLAGDLGTDTQYF	TGTGCCAGCCTTCGGCTAGCGGGAGATCTGGGCACAGATACGCAGTATTTT
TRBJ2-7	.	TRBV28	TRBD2	CASSSSGYTYEQYF	TGTGCCAGCAGTTCTAGCGGGTATACCTACGAGCAGTACTTC
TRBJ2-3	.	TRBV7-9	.	CASSPSWQGRGTDTQYF	TGTGCCAGCAGCCCCAGCTGGCAGGGGAGGGGCACAGATACGCAGTATTTT
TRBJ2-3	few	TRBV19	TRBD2	CASSNPAAGVQDTQYF	TGTGCCAGTTCCAACCCCGCGGCGGGAGTTCAAGATACGCAGTATTTT
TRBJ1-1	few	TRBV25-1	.	CASNRGKNGEAFF	TGTGCCAGCAATAGAGGGAAGAACGGTGAAGCTTTCTTT
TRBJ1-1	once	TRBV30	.	CAWGSASPWAFF	TGTGCCTGGGGTTCGGCCTCCCCGTGGGCTTTCTTT
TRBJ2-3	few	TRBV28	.	CASIVAGTDTQYF	TGTGCCAGCATTGTGGCGGGAACAGATACGCAGTATTTT
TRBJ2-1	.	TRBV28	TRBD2	CASSSSSGPSSYNEQFF	TGTGCCAGCAGTTCCTCTAGCGGGCCAAGCTCCTACAATGAGCAGTTCTTC
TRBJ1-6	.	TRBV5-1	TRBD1	CASSLEAGQGHSPLHF	TGCGCCAGCAGCTTGGAGGCGGGACAGGGGCATTCACCCCTCCACTTT
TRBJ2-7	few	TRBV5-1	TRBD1	CASSPHPGTGLREQYF	TGCGCCAGCAGCCCCCACCCCGGGACAGGCCTGAGGGAGCAGTACTTC
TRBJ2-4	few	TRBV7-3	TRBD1	CASSLAGGIQYF	TGTGCCAGCAGCTTGGCAGGGGGCATTCAGTACTTC
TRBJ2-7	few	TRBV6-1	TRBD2	CASSEVASGPSYEQYF	TGTGCCAGCAGTGAAGTAGCTAGCGGGCCCTCCTACGAGCAGTACTTC
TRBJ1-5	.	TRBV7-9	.	CASSPRGGDQPQHF	TGTGCCAGCAGCCCCCGCGGGGGAGATCAGCCCCAGCATTTT
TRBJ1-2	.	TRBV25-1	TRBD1	CATQGQGFYGYTF	TGTGCCACCCAGGGACAGGGGTTCTATGGCTACACCTTC
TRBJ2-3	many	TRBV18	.	CASSGVQSTDTQYF	TGTGCCAGCTCAGGAGTACAGAGCACAGATACGCAGTATTTT
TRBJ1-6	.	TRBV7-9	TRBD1	CASSLGTGGVSYNSPLHF	TGTGCCAGCAGCTTAGGGACAGGGGGAGTCTCCTATAATTCACCCCTCCACTTT
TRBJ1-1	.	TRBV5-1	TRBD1	CASSRQGATEAFF	TGCGCCAGCAGCCGACAGGGGGCCACTGAAGCTTTCTTT
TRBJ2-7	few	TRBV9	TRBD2	CASASGTSYEQYF	TGTGCCAGCGCTAGCGGGACCTCCTACGAGCAGTACTTC
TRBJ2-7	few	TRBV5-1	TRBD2	CASNTGTSGRAPSHEQYF	TGCGCCAGCAACACCGGGACTAGCGGGAGGGCACCGAGCCACGAGCAGTACTTC
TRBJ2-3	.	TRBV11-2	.	CASISFRDNSQYF	TGTGCCAGCATCTCCTTCAGGGACAATTCGCAGTATTTT
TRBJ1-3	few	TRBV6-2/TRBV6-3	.	CASSYSQADLGGNTIYF	TGTGCCAGCAGTTACAGTCAGGCTGACTTAGGTGGAAACACCATATATTTT
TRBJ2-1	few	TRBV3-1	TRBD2	CASSQDGLAVNEQFF	TGTGCCAGCAGCCAAGACGGGCTAGCGGTAAATGAGCAGTTCTTC
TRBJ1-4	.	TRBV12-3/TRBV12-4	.	CASSLRGSGEKLFF	TGTGCCAGCAGTTTAAGAGGGTCTGGTGAAAAACTGTTTTTT
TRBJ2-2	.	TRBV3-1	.	CASSQEGNTGELFF	TGTGCCAGCAGCCAAGAAGGGAACACCGGGGAGCTGTTTTTT
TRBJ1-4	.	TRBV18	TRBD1	CASSPLQGQINEKLFF	TGTGCCAGCTCACCACTTCAGGGACAGATTAATGAAAAACTGTTTTTT
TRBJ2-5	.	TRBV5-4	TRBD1	CASSLDDREETQYF	TGTGCCAGCAGCTTGGACGACAGGGAAGAGACCCAGTACTTC
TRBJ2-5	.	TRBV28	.	CASSLEGGPRGQYF	TGTGCCAGCAGTTTGGAGGGCGGCCCCCGGGGCCAGTACTTC
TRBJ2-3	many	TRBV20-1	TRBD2	CSALGLAGEDTQYF	TGCAGTGCACTGGGACTAGCGGGAGAAGATACGCAGTATTTT
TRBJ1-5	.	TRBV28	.	CASSFLGPNQPQHF	TGTGCCAGCAGTTTTTTAGGGCCGAATCAGCCCCAGCATTTT
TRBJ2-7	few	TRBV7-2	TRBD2	CASSLRASGGYEQYF	TGTGCCAGCAGCCTTCGGGCTAGCGGGGGCTACGAGCAGTACTTC
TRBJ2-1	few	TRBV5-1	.	CASSSGGGSVDEQFF	TGCGCCAGCAGCTCGGGGGGCGGGTCTGTAGATGAGCAGTTCTTC
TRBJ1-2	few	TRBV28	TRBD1	CATKQGHGYTF	TGTGCCACCAAACAGGGGCATGGCTACACCTTC